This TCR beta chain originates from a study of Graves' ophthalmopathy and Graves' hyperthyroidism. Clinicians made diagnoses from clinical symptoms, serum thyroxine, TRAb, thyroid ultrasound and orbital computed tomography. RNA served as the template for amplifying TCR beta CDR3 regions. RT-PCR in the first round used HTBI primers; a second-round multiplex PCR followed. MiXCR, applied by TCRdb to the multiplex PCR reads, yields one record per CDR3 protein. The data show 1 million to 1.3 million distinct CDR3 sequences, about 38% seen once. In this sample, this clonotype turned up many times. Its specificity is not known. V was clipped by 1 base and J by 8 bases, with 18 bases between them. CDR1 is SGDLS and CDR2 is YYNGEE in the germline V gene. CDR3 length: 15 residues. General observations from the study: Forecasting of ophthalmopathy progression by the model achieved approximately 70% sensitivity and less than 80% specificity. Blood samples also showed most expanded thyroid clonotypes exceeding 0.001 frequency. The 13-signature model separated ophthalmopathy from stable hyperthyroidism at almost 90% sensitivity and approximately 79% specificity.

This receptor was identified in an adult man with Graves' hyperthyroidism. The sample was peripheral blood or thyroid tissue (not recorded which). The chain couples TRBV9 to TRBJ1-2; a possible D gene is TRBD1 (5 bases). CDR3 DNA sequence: TGTGCCAGCAGCGTAAGGAGTGTAGGAGGGGACGGCTACACCTTC. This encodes CASSVRSVGGDGYTF.